This T cell receptor beta chain derives from a study of T-cell reconstitution after alpha-beta-depleted transplantation in children. Study-wide results and caveats: At one year after transplant, newly produced T cells mostly accounted for T-cell counts and diversity.

This clonotype was seen ten or more times. Its antigen is not known. The germline CDR1 and CDR2 sequences are DFQATT and SNEGSKA (reference sequence). The CDR3 loop spans 14 amino acids. Trimming removed 3 bases at V and 3 bases at J, with 15 bases between. For TCRbeta, the library was prepared with unique molecular identifiers. MiXCR, applied by TCRdb to the PCR reads, yields one record per CDR3 protein. The table lists 120,000 to 150,000 distinct CDR3 sequences, about 9% of them singletons, with over 15% in the top ten. Sequenced material: PBMCs, mostly from graft donor cells, taken 180 days after TCRalphabeta/CD19-depleted stem cell transplant. The rearrangement uses TRBV20-1 and TRBJ2-7, with a weak D call TRBD1 (5 bases). The sequence came from a female patient between 2 and 10 years old who had a stem cell transplant for congenital amegakaryocytic thrombocytopenia, so the T cells may come from the graft donor. DNA of the CDR3: TGCAGTGCTAGCCCAGGTACAGGAAGCTACGAGCAGTACTTC. Amino acids: CSASPGTGSYEQYF.